This TCR beta chain was identified during a study of T cells in Graves' hyperthyroidism and ophthalmopathy. Researchers amplified the TCR beta CDR3 regions from RNA transcripts. HTBI primers were employed in a first-round RT-PCR of the TCR CDR3. From the multiplex PCR reads, TCRdb called clonotypes with MiXCR, one entry per CDR3 protein. The sample lists hundreds of thousands of distinct CDR3 sequences, 38% occurring once. This CDR3 contains 13 residues. The V and J ends lost 8 bases and 6 bases respectively, with 17 bases between them. Germline assignment: CDR1 MGHDK and CDR2 SYGVNS. The sequence was obtained from a man aged 18-30 years with Graves' hyperthyroidism. Source material: blood. The chain recombines TRBV25-1 with TRBJ2-7, with D uncertain. The CDR3 loop reads CASGEVWAGEQYF. DNA for the CDR3: TGTGCCAGCGGGGAAGTTTGGGCCGGCGAGCAGTACTTC.